This T cell receptor beta chain was sequenced in a study of technical replicates of blood from a handful of donors. This clone appeared a single time. TCRdb's copy holds only in-frame clones and misses some; the assay was immunoSEQ multiplex PCR. The table has tens of thousands of clones, approximately 94% seen once. This CDR3 has 16 amino acids. Trimming left V 5 bases short and J 2 bases short, with 16 bases between. CDR1 is MDHEN, CDR2 SYDVKM, per germline. The material sequenced was T cells isolated from PBMCs. The sequence was collected from a human donor in good health. This sequence joins TRBV28 and TRBJ1-3, with a possible D match to TRBD1 (5 bases). CDR3 sequence reads: CASSLLGGITGNTIYF. The CDR3 region has the DNA TGTGCCAGCAGTCTCCTTGGGGGGATCACTGGAAACACCATATATTTT.